This T cell receptor (beta chain) was retrieved from a study of OX40 agonist ivuxolimab in advanced cancers. Study at large: The patients got ivuxolimab, which is an agonistic anti-OX40 (CD134) antibody. Study-wide findings and caveats: Clonal expansion from baseline to week 6 occurred in both CD4+ and CD8+ T cells.

Autoimmune disease history or systemic immunosuppression led to patient exclusion. Germline trimming cut 8 bases from V and 3 bases from J; bases unmatched to any gene: 3. Germline loops: CDR1 SNHLY, CDR2 FYNNEI. The CDR3 has 12 residues. Here immunoSEQ multiplex PCR was the method, and the copy in TCRdb shows in-frame clones only, minus some. The sample has about 19,000 clones; around 79% are singletons. This clone is categorized as medium-sized. Its antigen is undetermined. This chain links TRBV2 with TRBJ2-7, with 8 positions matching TRBD1. The specimen comprised CD4+ or CD8+ T cells sorted from blood, sampled in a trial of the OX40 agonist ivuxolimab. This sequence originates from an adult with an advanced solid tumor such as melanoma, head and neck, liver or kidney cancer. The CDR3 loop is CASEGTGYEQYF. CDR3 sequence (DNA): TGTGCCAGCGAGGGGACAGGCTACGAGCAGTACTTC. Full variable domain (missing parts from reference TRBV2 and TRBJ2-7): EPEVTQTPSHQVTQMGQEVILRCVPISNHLYFYWYRQILGQKVEFLVSFYNNEISEKSEIFDDQFSVERPDGSNFTLKIRSTKLEDSAMYFCASEGTGYEQYFGPGTRLTVT.